This T cell receptor (beta chain) was retrieved from a study of T-cell memory formation after mild COVID-19. Study-level information: Largely donor-specific TCR clusters were found. General observations from the study: Clones that shrank (day 15 to 85) were balanced CD4/CD8, whereas later expanders leaned CD4+. The pre-infection memory compartment contained some responding clones, suggesting cross-reactive memory joined.

This CDR3 region has 13 residues. The germline CDR1 and CDR2 sequences are SGHKS and YYEKEE (reference sequence). The V and J ends lost 4 bases and 0 bases respectively, with 5 bases between them. This clonotype was counted only a few times. Its matching antigen is unknown. Each CDR3 protein gets one entry after TCRdb re-called the 5' RACE reads with MiXCR. Among hundreds of thousands of distinct CDR3 sequences listed, 20% to 25% were seen once. The source of this sequence is an adult woman who had mild COVID-19 (a few samples of this study predate the infection). Cell type and time point are not known. Source material: PBMCs or a T cell subset sorted from them (not recorded which). The chain employs TRBV5-5 and TRBJ1-5, with D unclear. The CDR3 spells CASSVASNQPQHF. The DNA of the CDR3 is TGTGCCAGCAGCGTCGCTAGCAATCAGCCCCAGCATTTT.